The entry below describes one TCR beta chain. Antigen: not known. With 60 Vbeta and 13 Jbeta primers, the PCR was carried out. TCRdb's copy holds only in-frame clones and misses some; the assay was immunoSEQ multiplex PCR. The sample holds 150,000 or so clones, around 83% seen once. This specimen comes from a study of cytomegalovirus exposure and HLA in healthy donors. This CDR3 comprises 14 residues. Germline V gene lookup returns CDR1 MNHNS and CDR2 SASEGT. After removal of 3 bases from V and 15 bases from J, the junction contained 9 bases not matched to a gene. Study-level results: Versus the approximately 670-donor mean, an Asian-associated ancestry cluster reportedly showed fewer N-insertions in a later analysis. Of the V segments, some could not be distinguished, including TRBV6-2 and TRBV6-3, and were excluded.

Specimen: PBMCs. The receptor's source is a man aged 18 to 30 in good health and CMV-seropositive. The chain links TRBV6-1 to TRBJ1-6; 9 bases are shared with TRBD1. The CDR3 protein is CASSELGQGELLHF. CDR3 nucleotides: TGTGCCAGCAGTGAGTTGGGACAGGGAGAACTCCTCCACTTT.